Listed here are 26 T cell receptor beta chains from one sample, sequenced in a study of T cell repertoires in cytomegalovirus infection. TCRdb passed the reads through MiXCR, listing each CDR3 protein once. The sample yields about 200,000 distinct CDR3 sequences, roughly 9.8% seen once. Sequencing used PBMCs. The source is a human donor in good health (CMV status not recorded). Some clones in this sample may be carry-over from other donors' samples.

This clonotype was picked up many times. V is TRBV11-2 and J is TRBJ2-3, with TRBD2 matching 10 bases. The CDR3 length is 15 residues. Per germline, CDR1 SGHAT and CDR2 FQNNGV. The trim removed 5 bases at V and 3 bases at J, leaving 5 bases unmatched. Here the CDR3 DNA reads TGTGCCAGCAGCGGAAGCGGGGGGGCAACAGATACGCAGTATTTT. Its translation is CASSGSGGATDTQYF.

V usage is TRBV7-6 and J usage is TRBJ2-7; D ambiguous. V shed 1 base and J shed 2 bases, with 12 bases lying between them. CDR3 length equals 15 residues. In germline, CDR1 is SGHVS, CDR2 FNYEAQ. CDR3: CASSLGTGPPYEQYF. DNA for the CDR3: TGTGCCAGCAGCTTAGGAACCGGGCCGCCCTACGAGCAGTACTTC.

This clonotype was counted between two and nine times. This sequence joins TRBV19 and TRBJ2-2, with TRBD2 as a possible D gene (5 bases). This CDR3 is 15 amino acids long. V lost 7 bases and J 6 bases, leaving 18 bases between the germline ends. Per the germline V gene, CDR1 is LNHDA and CDR2 is SQIVND (reference sequence). CDR3 amino acids: CASKYAGGGPGELFF. The DNA for the CDR3 is TGTGCCAGTAAATATGCGGGTGGAGGACCCGGGGAGCTGTTTTTT. The variable domain in full, with the rest retrieved from reference TRBV19 and TRBJ2-2, is DGGITQSPKYLFRKEGQNVTLSCEQNLNHDAMYWYRQDPGQGLRLIYYSQIVNDFQKGDIAEGYSVSREKKESFPLTVTSAQKNPTAFYLCASKYAGGGPGELFFGEGSRLTVL.

This clonotype has at least ten counts. CDR3 in DNA: TGTGCCAGCAGCTCGAGACTAGCGGGAGCGTCTGGTGAGCAGTTCTTC. This encodes CASSSRLAGASGEQFF. This chain connects TRBV7-2 to TRBJ2-1; 12 positions match TRBD2. Trimming cost V 4 bases and J 9 bases; bases outside gene matches: 10. This CDR3 is 16 amino acids long. Germline V gene sequence: CDR1 SGHTA, CDR2 FQGNSA.

For the CDR3, the DNA is TGTGCCAGCAGGGGGAACGAGCAGTACTTC. Encoded protein: CASRGNEQYF. The J gene is TRBJ2-7, the V gene TRBV2; D call uncertain. V gave up 6 bases and J gave up 5 bases, with 5 bases separating them. From germline, CDR1 is SNHLY and CDR2 FYNNEI. CDR3 size: 10 residues.

The chain couples TRBV6-2 or TRBV6-3 to TRBJ1-5; TRBD1 matches at 7 bases. Germline lookup yields CDR1 MNHEY and CDR2 SVGEGT. After removal of 7 bases from V and 4 bases from J, the junction contained 4 bases not matched to a gene. The CDR3 length is 13 residues. The CDR3 is CASTRDSNQPQHF. The CDR3 bases are TGTGCCAGCACTAGGGACAGTAATCAGCCCCAGCATTTT.

This clonotype was seen only a few times. The chain carries TRBV6-4 and TRBJ2-5; 7 bases fit TRBD2. The CDR3 sequence is 15 residues long. The ends lost 5 bases at V and 4 bases at J; junction bases unmatched: 10. In germline, CDR1 is MRHNA, CDR2 SNTAGT. As DNA, the CDR3 is TGTGCCAGCAGTACAAAAGCGGGGCTGGGAGAGACCCAGTACTTC. Translating gives CASSTKAGLGETQYF.

The CDR3 region is CASSSYRTSNQPQHF. CDR3 nucleotide sequence: TGTGCCAGCAGTTCCTACAGGACCAGCAATCAGCCCCAGCATTTT. The chain combines TRBV28 with TRBJ1-5; TRBD1 might be the D (5 bases). There are 15 residues in the CDR3. Germline CDR1 and CDR2: MDHEN and SYDVKM. The V and J ends lost 4 bases and 1 base respectively, with 11 bases between them.

This clonotype was seen a handful of times. The chain employs TRBV23-1 and TRBJ1-5, with D possibly TRBD1 on 6 matching bases. TRBV23-1 is an ORF for which the function is uncertain. V lost 4 bases to trimming and J lost 0 bases, with 19 bases between them. CDR3 length equals 18 residues. The CDR3, as DNA: TGCGCCAGCAGTCCAATCTTGGACAGACTTTATAGCAATCAGCCCCAGCATTTT. The encoded protein is CASSPILDRLYSNQPQHF.

This clonotype was seen a few times. The gene calls are TRBV20-1 and TRBJ1-2, with 10 nucleotides matching TRBD1. The germline CDR1 and CDR2 sequences are DFQATT and SNEGSKA (reference sequence). V lost 0 bases, J lost 7 bases, and 17 bases stayed unmatched. This CDR3 spans 18 amino acids. The CDR3 nucleotides are TGCAGTGCTAGAGATGGTCAAAGGACAGGGGGGATGGAGGGTGGCTACACCTTC. It specifies CSARDGQRTGGMEGGYTF.

Ten or more counts support this clonotype. The rearrangement links TRBV6-1 to TRBJ2-3, with D perhaps TRBD1 or TRBD2 (5 bases each). CDR1 and CDR2 (germline): MNHNS, SASEGT. The CDR3 spans 13 residues. The V end lost 8 bases, the J end lost 6 bases, and 15 bases lay between the germline ends. The CDR3 is CASSRLGVDTQYF. The DNA for the CDR3 is TGTGCCAGCTCACGATTGGGGGTTGATACGCAGTATTTT.

This clonotype has a count of ten or more. The junction departs from the called germline gene at one end, perhaps through a read error. CDR3 residues: CASTGGLGGYTF. For the CDR3, the DNA is TGTGCAAGCACCGGGGGTCTTGGAGGCTACACCTTC. The chain recombines TRBV12-3 or TRBV12-4 with TRBJ1-2; tentative D call: TRBD1 (5 bases). The CDR3 sequence is 12 residues long.

The J gene is TRBJ1-1, the V gene TRBV14; D is perhaps TRBD1 (6 bases). The CDR3 extends over 17 amino acids. Germline loops: CDR1 SGHDN, CDR2 FVKESK. The V end lost 4 bases, the J end lost 5 bases, and 23 bases lay between the germline ends. CDR3 region: CASSRPYGGAATTEAFF. In DNA form, the CDR3 reads TGTGCCAGCAGCCGGCCCTATGGGGGGGCGGCTACGACTGAAGCTTTCTTT.

This chain connects TRBV6-5 to TRBJ1-1; D call uncertain. The CDR3 totals 13 residues. Germline V gene lookup returns CDR1 MNHEY and CDR2 SVGAGI. V lost 0 bases and J lost 4, with 6 bases in between. Here the CDR3 DNA reads TGTGCCAGCAGTTACTCGACTTTCACTGAAGCTTTCTTT. Its translation: CASSYSTFTEAFF.

This clonotype came up many times. This sequence joins TRBV20-1 and TRBJ2-7; no reliable D call. Trimming removed 0 bases from V and 2 bases from J, with 14 bases in between. Germline-derived CDR1 and CDR2 are DFQATT and SNEGSKA (reference sequence). The CDR3 runs to 15 residues. CDR3 nucleotides: TGCAGTGCTAGAGAACGAGGTGGCCCGGCCTACGAGCAGTACTTC. It codes for CSARERGGPAYEQYF.

There are a few counts of this clonotype. The rearrangement uses TRBV30 and TRBJ2-1; 14 bases map to TRBD2. The CDR3 is 16 amino acids. J was trimmed by 9 bases and V by 6 bases; bases with no gene match: 13. CDR1 is GTSNPN, CDR2 SVGIG, per germline (reference sequence). The CDR3 coding sequence is TGTGCCTGCCCTCCACCGGGACTAGCGGGAGAGGGTGAGCAGTTCTTC. Translation gives CACPPPGLAGEGEQFF.

In its sample, this clonotype was seen many times. The chain recombines TRBV28 with TRBJ2-1; 7 bases map to TRBD1. The germline gives CDR1 MDHEN, CDR2 SYDVKM. The CDR3 sequence is 14 residues long. With V trimmed by 4 bases and J by 4 bases, 4 bases remained unmatched. The CDR3 loop reads CASSSTGLYNEQFF. The CDR3 nucleotides are TGTGCCAGCAGTTCGACAGGGTTATACAATGAGCAGTTCTTC.

The chain joins TRBV24-1 to TRBJ2-1, with TRBD2 identical over 12 bases. Trimming took 4 bases from V and 5 from J; bases not matched to a gene: 8. Germline CDR1 reads KGHDR; CDR2 reads SFDVKD. The CDR3 length is 17 residues. CDR3 in DNA: TGTGCCACCAGTGACGTCGCCGGACTAGCGGGGAACAATGAGCAGTTCTTC. The encoded protein is CATSDVAGLAGNNEQFF.

This clonotype showed up many times. The chain couples TRBV7-6 to TRBJ2-2, with 9 bases aligning to TRBD2. Per the germline V gene, CDR1 is SGHVS and CDR2 is FNYEAQ. The V gene end was trimmed by 2 bases and the J gene end by 4 bases; junction bases not matched to a gene: 5. The CDR3 is 16 amino acids. The CDR3 loop reads CASSLSSSGSTGELFF. As DNA, the CDR3 is TGTGCCAGCAGCTTAAGTAGTAGCGGGAGCACCGGGGAGCTGTTTTTT.

The sample holds many counts of this clonotype. The rearrangement links TRBV7-8 to TRBJ2-5, with TRBD2 matching over 7 bases. The CDR3 consists of 18 residues. Looked up from germline, CDR1 is SGHVS and CDR2 is FQNEAQ. V lost 5 bases, J lost 2 bases, and 17 bases stayed unmatched. The CDR3 is CASSPLLVLANTQETQYF. CDR3 DNA: TGTGCCAGCAGCCCCCTGTTGGTACTAGCGAACACACAAGAGACCCAGTACTTC. The complete variable domain, with remaining parts taken from reference TRBV7-8 and TRBJ2-5, reads GAGVSQSPRYKVAKRGQDVALRCDPISGHVSLFWYQQALGQGPEFLTYFQNEAQLDKSGLPSDRFFAERPEGSVSTLKIQRTQQEDSAVYLCASSPLLVLANTQETQYFGPGTRLLVL.

This clonotype occurred a few times. The chain joins TRBV28 to TRBJ1-5, with D possibly being TRBD1 (6 bases). Trimming stripped 8 bases from V and 11 bases from J, with 22 bases between. The germline CDR1 and CDR2 sequences are MDHEN and SYDVKM. The CDR3 covers 14 residues. The CDR3 loop reads CASSGRGLTEAQHF. The DNA of the CDR3 is TGTGCCAGCTCTGGCAGGGGCCTTACCGAGGCCCAGCATTTT.

As for this clonotype: The junction shows a germline mismatch at one end, possibly a read error. The chain employs TRBV4-1 and TRBJ1-6; D gene unclear. The CDR3 contains 17 residues. The germline V gene encodes CDR1 MGHRA and CDR2 YSYEKL. As DNA, the CDR3 is TGTGCCAGCAGCCCGGAAACGGTCCCTCTCGGGAATTCACCCCTCCACTTT. It encodes CASSPETVPLGNSPLHF.

In this sample, this clonotype turned up many times. This chain connects TRBV28 to TRBJ1-5, with 7 bases fitting TRBD1. Germline V gene sequence: CDR1 MDHEN, CDR2 SYDVKM. The CDR3 is 15 residues long. The ends lost 3 bases at V and 3 bases at J; junction bases unmatched: 5. The CDR3 bases are TGTGCCAGCAGTTTTTACAGGGGTAACAATCAGCCCCAGCATTTT. It yields the protein CASSFYRGNNQPQHF.

This clonotype appeared many times. The chain combines TRBV7-2 with TRBJ1-6, with D unclear. The V and J ends lost 5 bases and 10 bases respectively, with 9 bases between them. CDR1 SGHTA and CDR2 FQGNSA come from the germline V gene. CDR3 size: 12 residues. Here the CDR3 DNA reads TGTGCCAGCAGCGACCGTTCCTCACCCCTCCACTTT. It is translated as CASSDRSSPLHF.

This clonotype has ten or more counts. The chain recombines TRBV7-8 with TRBJ1-1; D is possibly TRBD1 (6 bases). Germline V gene sequence: CDR1 SGHVS, CDR2 FQNEAQ. V was shortened by 2 bases and J by 3 bases, with 10 bases between the two germline ends. This CDR3 region has 14 residues. The CDR3 spells CASSLSRGHTEAFF. In nucleotides, the CDR3 is TGTGCCAGCAGCTTAAGTCGGGGGCACACTGAAGCTTTCTTT.

A few counts support this clonotype. The chain uses TRBV29-1 and TRBJ2-1; the match to TRBD2 covers 8 bases. Germline-derived CDR1 and CDR2 are SQVTM and ANQGSEA. CDR3 size: 14 residues. V lost 4 bases and J lost 5; bases outside the gene matches: 7. Here the CDR3 reads CSVVLREVNNEQFF. The CDR3 DNA reads TGCAGCGTTGTACTGCGGGAGGTCAACAATGAGCAGTTCTTC.